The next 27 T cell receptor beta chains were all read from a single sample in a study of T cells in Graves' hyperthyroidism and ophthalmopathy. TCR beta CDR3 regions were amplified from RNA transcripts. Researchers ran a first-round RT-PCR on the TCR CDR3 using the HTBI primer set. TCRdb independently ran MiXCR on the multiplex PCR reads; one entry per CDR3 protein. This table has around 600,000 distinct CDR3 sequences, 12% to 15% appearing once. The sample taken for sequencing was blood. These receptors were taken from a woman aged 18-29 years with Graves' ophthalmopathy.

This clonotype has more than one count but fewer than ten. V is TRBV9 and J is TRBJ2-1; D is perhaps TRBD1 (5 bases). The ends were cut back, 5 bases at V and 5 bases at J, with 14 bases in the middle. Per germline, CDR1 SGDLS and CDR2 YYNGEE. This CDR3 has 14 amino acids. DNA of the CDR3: TGTGCCAGCAGATCCGCAGGGTCTGACAATGAGCAGTTCTTC. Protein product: CASRSAGSDNEQFF.

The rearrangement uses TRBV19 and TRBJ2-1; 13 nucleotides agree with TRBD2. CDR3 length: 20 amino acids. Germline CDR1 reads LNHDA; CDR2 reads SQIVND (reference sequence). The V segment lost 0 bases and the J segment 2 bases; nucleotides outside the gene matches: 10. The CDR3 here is CASSIEPGTSGTVPYNEQFF. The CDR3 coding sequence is TGTGCCAGTAGTATAGAGCCCGGGACTAGCGGGACTGTACCCTACAATGAGCAGTTCTTC.

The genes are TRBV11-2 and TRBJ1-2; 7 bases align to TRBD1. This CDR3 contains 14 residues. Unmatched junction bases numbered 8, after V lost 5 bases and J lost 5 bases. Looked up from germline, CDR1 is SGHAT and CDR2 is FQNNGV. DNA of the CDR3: TGTGCCAGCAGCCCGAGAGGGGGCTCGTATGGCTACACCTTC. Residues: CASSPRGGSYGYTF.

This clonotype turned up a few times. The DNA for the CDR3 is TGTGCCTGGAGTGCGGTTGGAGGGCATAATTCACCCCTCCACTTT. Its protein product is CAWSAVGGHNSPLHF. The chain combines TRBV30 with TRBJ1-6; no clear D. Germline V gene sequence: CDR1 GTSNPN, CDR2 SVGIG (reference sequence). This CDR3 has 15 amino acids. V lost 1 base and J 5 bases, leaving 12 bases between the germline ends.

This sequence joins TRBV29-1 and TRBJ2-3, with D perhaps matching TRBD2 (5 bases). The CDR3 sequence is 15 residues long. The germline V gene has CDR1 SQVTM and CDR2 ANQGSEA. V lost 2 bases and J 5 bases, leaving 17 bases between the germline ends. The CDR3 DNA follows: TGCAGCGTTGAACTCCCAGACCCAGGAGGAGATACGCAGTATTTT. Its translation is CSVELPDPGGDTQYF.

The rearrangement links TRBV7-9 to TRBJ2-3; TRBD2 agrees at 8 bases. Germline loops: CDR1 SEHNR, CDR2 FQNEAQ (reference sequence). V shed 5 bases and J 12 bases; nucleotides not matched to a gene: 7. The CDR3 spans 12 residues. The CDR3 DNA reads TGTGCCAGCAGCCAGGGCGGGGGGCTTCAGTATTTT. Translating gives CASSQGGGLQYF.

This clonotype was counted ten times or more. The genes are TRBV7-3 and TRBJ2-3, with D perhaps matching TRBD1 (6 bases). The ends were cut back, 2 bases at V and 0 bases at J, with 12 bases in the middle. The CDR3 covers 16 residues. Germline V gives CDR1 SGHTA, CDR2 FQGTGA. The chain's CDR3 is CASSLGWGPSTDTQYF. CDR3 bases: TGTGCCAGCAGCTTAGGATGGGGGCCTAGCACAGATACGCAGTATTTT.

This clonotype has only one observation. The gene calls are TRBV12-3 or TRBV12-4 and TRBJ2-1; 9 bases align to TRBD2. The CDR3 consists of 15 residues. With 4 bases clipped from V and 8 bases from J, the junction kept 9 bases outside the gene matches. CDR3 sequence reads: CASSSRREGIHEQFF. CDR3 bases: TGTGCCAGCAGTTCTCGGCGGGAGGGCATCCATGAGCAGTTCTTC.

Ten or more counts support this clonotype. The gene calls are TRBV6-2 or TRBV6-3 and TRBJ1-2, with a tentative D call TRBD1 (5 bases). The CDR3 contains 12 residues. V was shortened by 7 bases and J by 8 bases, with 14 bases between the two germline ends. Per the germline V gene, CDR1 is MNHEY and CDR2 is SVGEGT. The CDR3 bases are TGTGCCAGCAATCCCGGGACGGGAGGCTACACCTTC. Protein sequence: CASNPGTGGYTF.

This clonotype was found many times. The CDR3 region has the DNA TGCGCCAGCAGCACGGGACCGACTAGCGGGAGAACCAGAGATACGCAGTATTTT. It encodes CASSTGPTSGRTRDTQYF. This chain uses TRBV5-1 with TRBJ2-3, with 12 bases matching TRBD2. This CDR3 has 18 amino acids. Germline trimming cut 4 bases from V and 5 bases from J; bases unmatched to any gene: 14. The germline gives CDR1 SGHRS, CDR2 YFSETQ. The whole variable domain, filled in from reference TRBV5-1 and TRBJ2-3, reads KAGVTQTPRYLIKTRGQQVTLSCSPISGHRSVSWYQQTPGQGLQFLFEYFSETQRNKGNFPGRFSGRQFSNSRSEMNVSTLELGDSALYLCASSTGPTSGRTRDTQYFGPGTRLTVL.

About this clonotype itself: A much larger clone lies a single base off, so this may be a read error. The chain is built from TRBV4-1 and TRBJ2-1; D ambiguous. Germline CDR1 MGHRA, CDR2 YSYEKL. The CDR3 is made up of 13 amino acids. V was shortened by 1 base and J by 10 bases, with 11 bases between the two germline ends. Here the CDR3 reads CASSQAFYYEQFF. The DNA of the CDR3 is TGCGCCAGCAGCCAAGCATTCTACTACGAGCAGTTCTTC.

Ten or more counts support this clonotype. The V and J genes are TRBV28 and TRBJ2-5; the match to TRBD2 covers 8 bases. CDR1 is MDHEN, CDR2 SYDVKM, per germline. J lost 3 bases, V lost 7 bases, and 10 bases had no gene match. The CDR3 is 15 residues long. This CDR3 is CASTLAGGAEETQYF. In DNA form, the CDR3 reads TGTGCCAGCACCCTCGCCGGGGGGGCGGAAGAGACCCAGTACTTC.

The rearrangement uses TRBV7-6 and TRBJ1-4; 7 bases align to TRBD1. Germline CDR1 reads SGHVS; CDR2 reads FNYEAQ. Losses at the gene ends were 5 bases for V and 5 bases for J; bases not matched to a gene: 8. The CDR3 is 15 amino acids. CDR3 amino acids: CASSVRQGQNEKLFF. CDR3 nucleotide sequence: TGTGCCAGCAGCGTCCGACAGGGCCAAAATGAAAAACTGTTTTTT.

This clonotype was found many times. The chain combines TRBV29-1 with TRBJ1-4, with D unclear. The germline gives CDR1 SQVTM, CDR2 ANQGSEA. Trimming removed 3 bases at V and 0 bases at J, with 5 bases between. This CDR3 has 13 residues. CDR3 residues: CSVDDATNEKLFF. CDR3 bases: TGCAGCGTTGACGATGCAACTAATGAAAAACTGTTTTTT.

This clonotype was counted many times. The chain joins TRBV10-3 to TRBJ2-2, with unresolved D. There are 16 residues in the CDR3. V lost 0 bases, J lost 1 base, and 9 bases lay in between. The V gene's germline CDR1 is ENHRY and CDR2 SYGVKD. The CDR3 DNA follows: TGTGCCATCAGTGAGTCAGGGCCAATGAACACCGGGGAGCTGTTTTTT. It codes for CAISESGPMNTGELFF.

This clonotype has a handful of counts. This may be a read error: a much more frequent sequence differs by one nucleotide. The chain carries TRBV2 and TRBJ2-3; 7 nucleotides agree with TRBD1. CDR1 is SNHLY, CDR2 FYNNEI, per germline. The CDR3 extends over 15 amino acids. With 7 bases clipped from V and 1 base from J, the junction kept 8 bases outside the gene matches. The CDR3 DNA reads TGTGCCAGCACCCAGCAGGGGGTCTGCACAGATACGCAGTATTTT. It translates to CASTQQGVCTDTQYF.

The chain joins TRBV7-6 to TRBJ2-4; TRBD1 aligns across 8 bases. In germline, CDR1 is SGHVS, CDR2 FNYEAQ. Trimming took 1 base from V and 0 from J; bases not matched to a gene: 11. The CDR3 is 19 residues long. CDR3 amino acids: CASSLEAAGGLLAKNIQYF. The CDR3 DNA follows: TGTGCCAGCAGCTTAGAAGCGGCAGGGGGCCTTTTAGCCAAAAACATTCAGTACTTC.

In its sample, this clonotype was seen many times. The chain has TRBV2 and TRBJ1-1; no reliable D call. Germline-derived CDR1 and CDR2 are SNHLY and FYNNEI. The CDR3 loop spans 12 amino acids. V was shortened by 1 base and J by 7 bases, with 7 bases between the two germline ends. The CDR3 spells CASSEGSFEAFF. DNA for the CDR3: TGTGCCAGCAGTGAAGGATCCTTTGAAGCTTTCTTT.

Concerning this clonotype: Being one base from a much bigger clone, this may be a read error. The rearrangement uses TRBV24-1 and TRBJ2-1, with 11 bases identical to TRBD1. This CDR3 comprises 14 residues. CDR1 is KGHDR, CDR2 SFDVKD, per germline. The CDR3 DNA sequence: TGTGTCACCCTCCCGGGACAGGGGGTCGGGGAGCAGTTCTTC. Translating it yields CVTLPGQGVGEQFF.

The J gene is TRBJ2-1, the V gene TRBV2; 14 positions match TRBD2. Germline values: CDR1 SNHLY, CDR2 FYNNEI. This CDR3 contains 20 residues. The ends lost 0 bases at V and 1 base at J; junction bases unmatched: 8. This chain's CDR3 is CASSEATTSGRAFSYNEQFF. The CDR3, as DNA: TGTGCCAGCAGTGAAGCGACGACTAGCGGGAGGGCATTTTCCTACAATGAGCAGTTCTTC.

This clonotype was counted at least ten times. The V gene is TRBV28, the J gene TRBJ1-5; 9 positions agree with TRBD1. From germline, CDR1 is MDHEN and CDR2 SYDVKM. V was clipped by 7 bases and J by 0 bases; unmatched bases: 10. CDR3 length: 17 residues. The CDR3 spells CASNRGTGTGSNQPQHF. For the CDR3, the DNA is TGTGCCAGCAACAGGGGGACAGGGACTGGTAGCAATCAGCCCCAGCATTTT.

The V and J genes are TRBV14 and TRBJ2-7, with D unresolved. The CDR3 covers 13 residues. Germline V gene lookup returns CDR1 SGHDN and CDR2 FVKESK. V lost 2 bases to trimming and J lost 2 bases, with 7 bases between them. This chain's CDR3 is CASSQLVAYEQYF. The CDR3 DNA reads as TGTGCCAGCAGCCAACTAGTCGCCTACGAGCAGTACTTC.

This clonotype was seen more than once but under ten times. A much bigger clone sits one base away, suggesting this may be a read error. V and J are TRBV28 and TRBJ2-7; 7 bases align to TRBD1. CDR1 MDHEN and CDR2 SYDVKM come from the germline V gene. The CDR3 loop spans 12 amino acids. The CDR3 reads CASSFYRGERYF. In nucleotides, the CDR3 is TGTGCCAGCAGTTTTTACAGGGGCGAGCGGTACTTC. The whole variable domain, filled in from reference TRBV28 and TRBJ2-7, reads DVKVTQSSRYLVKRTGEKVFLECVQDMDHENMFWYRQDPGLGLRLIYFSYDVKMKEKGDIPEGYSVSREKKERFSLILESASTNQTSMYLCASSFYRGERYFGPGTRLTVT.

The CDR3 DNA sequence: TGCAGCGTTGAAGCAGGGGGTAACACTGAAGCTTTCTTT. Translated, it gives CSVEAGGNTEAFF. This chain joins TRBV29-1 and TRBJ1-1; 7 bases agree with TRBD1. Germline CDR1 reads SQVTM; CDR2 reads ANQGSEA. J was trimmed by 2 bases and V by 1 base; bases with no gene match: 1. CDR3 length equals 13 residues.

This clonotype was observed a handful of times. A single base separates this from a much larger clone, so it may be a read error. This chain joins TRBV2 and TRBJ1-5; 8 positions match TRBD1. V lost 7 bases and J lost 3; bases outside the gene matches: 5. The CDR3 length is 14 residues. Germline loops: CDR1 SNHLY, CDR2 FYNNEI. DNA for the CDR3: TGTGCCAGCACCTTGACAGGGGACAATCAGCCCCAGCATTTT. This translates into CASTLTGDNQPQHF. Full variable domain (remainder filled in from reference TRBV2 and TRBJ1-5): EPEVTQTPSHQVTQMGQEVILRCVPISNHLYFYWYRQILGQKVEFLVSFYNNEISEKSEIFDDQFSVERPDGSNFTLKIRSTKLEDSAMYFCASTLTGDNQPQHFGDGTRLSIL.

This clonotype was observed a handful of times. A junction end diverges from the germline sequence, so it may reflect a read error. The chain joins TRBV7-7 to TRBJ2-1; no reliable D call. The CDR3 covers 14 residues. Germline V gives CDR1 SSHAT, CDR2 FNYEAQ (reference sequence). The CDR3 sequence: CASSLSSDFNEQFF. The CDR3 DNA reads TGTGCTAGCAGCCTCTCATCTGACTTCAATGAGCAGTTCTTC.

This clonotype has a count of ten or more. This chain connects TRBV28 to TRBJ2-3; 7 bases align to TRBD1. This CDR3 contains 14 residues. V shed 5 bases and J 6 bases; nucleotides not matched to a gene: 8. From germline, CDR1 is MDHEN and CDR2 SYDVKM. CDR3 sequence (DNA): TGTGCCAGCAGTCCCTTTAACAGGGGCGATACGCAGTATTTT. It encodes CASSPFNRGDTQYF.